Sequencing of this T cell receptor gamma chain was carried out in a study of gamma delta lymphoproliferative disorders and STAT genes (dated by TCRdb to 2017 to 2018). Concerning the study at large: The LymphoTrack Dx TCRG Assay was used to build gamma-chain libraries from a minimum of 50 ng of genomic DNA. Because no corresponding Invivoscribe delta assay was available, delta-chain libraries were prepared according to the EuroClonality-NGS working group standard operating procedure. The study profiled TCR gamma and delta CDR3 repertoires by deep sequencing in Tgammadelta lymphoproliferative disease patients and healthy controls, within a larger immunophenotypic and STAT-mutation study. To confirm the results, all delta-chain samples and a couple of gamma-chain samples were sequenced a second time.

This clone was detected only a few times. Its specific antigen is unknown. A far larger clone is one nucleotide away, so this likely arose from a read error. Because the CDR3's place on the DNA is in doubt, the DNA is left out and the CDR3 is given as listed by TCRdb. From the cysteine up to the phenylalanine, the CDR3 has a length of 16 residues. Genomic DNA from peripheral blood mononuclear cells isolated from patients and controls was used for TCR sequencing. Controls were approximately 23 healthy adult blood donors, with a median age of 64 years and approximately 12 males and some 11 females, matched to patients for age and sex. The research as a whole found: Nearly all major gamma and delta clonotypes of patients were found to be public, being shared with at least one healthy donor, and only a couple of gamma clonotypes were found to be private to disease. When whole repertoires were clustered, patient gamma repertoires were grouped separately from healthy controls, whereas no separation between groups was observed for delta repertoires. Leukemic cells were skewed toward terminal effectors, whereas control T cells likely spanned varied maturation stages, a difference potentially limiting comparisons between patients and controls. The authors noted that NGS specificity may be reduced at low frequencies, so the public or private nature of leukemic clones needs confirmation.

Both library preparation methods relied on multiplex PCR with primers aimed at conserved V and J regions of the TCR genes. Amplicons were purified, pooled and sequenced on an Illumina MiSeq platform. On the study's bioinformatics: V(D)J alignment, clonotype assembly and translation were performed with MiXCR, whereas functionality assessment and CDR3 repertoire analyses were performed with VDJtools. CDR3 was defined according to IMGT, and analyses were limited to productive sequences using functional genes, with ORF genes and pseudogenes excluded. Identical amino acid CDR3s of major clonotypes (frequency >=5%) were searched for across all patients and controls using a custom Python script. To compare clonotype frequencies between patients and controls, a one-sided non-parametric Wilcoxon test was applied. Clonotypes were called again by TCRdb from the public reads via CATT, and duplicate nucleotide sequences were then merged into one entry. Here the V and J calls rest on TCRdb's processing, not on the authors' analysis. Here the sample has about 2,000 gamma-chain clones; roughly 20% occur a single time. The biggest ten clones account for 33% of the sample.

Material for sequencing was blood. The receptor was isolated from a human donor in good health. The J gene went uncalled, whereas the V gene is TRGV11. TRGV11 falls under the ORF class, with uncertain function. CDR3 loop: CTTVPAGLGTYYKKLF.